Listed here are 30 T cell receptor beta chains from one sample, sequenced in a study of PD-1 blockade in classical Hodgkin lymphoma. The table came from immunoSEQ multiplex PCR; TCRdb's copy has only in-frame clones and leaves some out. The sample carries about 43,000 clones, about three quarters recorded once. All trial patients relapsed after autologous stem cell transplantation. Sequencing used peripheral blood mononuclear cells (PBMCs), obtained at baseline. These receptors were taken from a human donor with classical Hodgkin lymphoma.

V usage is TRBV28 and J usage is TRBJ1-5, with D possibly matching TRBD1 (5 bases). From germline, CDR1 is MDHEN and CDR2 SYDVKM. The CDR3 is 14 residues long. V was cut by 6 bases and J by 7 bases, with 16 bases left in between. In nucleotides, the CDR3 is TGTGCCAGCAGCAAAGGGTCAGGGTTCCAGCCCCAGCATTTT. This gives the protein CASSKGSGFQPQHF.

The V and J genes are TRBV27 and TRBJ1-4; weak D call: TRBD1 (5 bases). CDR1 and CDR2 (germline): MNHEY, SMNVEV (reference sequence). This CDR3 has 14 amino acids. Trimming cost V 3 bases and J 3 bases, with 8 bases left between them. The CDR3 DNA is TGTGCCAGCAGTTTTTACAGGTCTAATGAAAAACTGTTTTTT. Its protein product is CASSFYRSNEKLFF.

The CDR3 loop is CASSLEQGITEAFF. CDR3 sequence (DNA): TGTGCCAGCAGCTTGGAACAGGGAATCACTGAAGCTTTCTTT. The gene calls are TRBV5-4 and TRBJ1-1, with D tentatively TRBD1 (6 bases). The V end was cut by 0 bases, the J end by 4 bases, with 10 bases between. The CDR3 spans 14 residues. Germline CDR1 reads SGHNT; CDR2 reads YYREEE (reference sequence). Full variable domain (remainder filled in from reference TRBV5-4 and TRBJ1-1): ETGVTQSPTHLIKTRGQQVTLRCSSQSGHNTVSWYQQALGQGPQFIFQYYREEENGRGNFPPRFSGLQFPNYSSELNVNALELDDSALYLCASSLEQGITEAFFGQGTRLTVV.

The rearrangement links TRBV6-1 to TRBJ2-4; 7 bases map to TRBD1. CDR3 length: 14 residues. The germline CDR1 and CDR2 sequences are MNHNS and SASEGT. The V segment lost 0 bases and the J segment 14 bases; nucleotides outside the gene matches: 10. DNA of the CDR3: TGTGCCAGCAGTGAAGCGCCGGGACAGAGTTTAGAGTACTTC. Protein: CASSEAPGQSLEYF.

The chain recombines TRBV28 with TRBJ1-5, with 8 bases lining up with TRBD1. Germline lookup yields CDR1 MDHEN and CDR2 SYDVKM. J lost 0 bases, V lost 5 bases, and 9 bases had no gene match. This CDR3 contains 17 residues. Here the CDR3 DNA reads TGTGCCAGCAGTCCCTGGACAGGGAAATATAGCAATCAGCCCCAGCATTTT. Its protein is CASSPWTGKYSNQPQHF.

This chain uses TRBV29-1 with TRBJ1-2; a possible D gene is TRBD1 (5 bases). The V gene lost 7 bases and the J gene lost 1 base, with 16 bases spanning the gap. Germline CDR1 SQVTM, CDR2 ANQGSEA. This CDR3 is 14 amino acids long. DNA of the CDR3: TGCAGCGCCGAGCGGCAGGGAAATAACTATGGCTACACCTTC. This sequence encodes CSAERQGNNYGYTF.

V and J are TRBV28 and TRBJ2-1; TRBD2 agrees at 7 bases. The ends lost 5 bases at V and 7 bases at J; junction bases unmatched: 11. Looked up from germline, CDR1 is MDHEN and CDR2 is SYDVKM. There are 15 residues in the CDR3. The DNA of the CDR3 is TGTGCCAGCAGTCTGACGGCGGGGGTGGGGAATGAGCAGTTCTTC. Translating it yields CASSLTAGVGNEQFF.

The gene calls are TRBV5-6 and TRBJ1-1; D call uncertain. CDR1 SGHDT and CDR2 YYEEEE come from the germline V gene. V was clipped by 3 bases and J by 5 bases, with 5 bases between them. The CDR3 sequence is 11 residues long. The CDR3 protein is CASSSQTEAFF. In DNA, the CDR3 is TGTGCCAGCAGCTCTCAGACTGAAGCTTTCTTT.

This clone was seen a few times. This chain connects TRBV19 to TRBJ1-2; a weak D match, TRBD1 (6 bases). This CDR3 comprises 13 residues. Germline values: CDR1 LNHDA, CDR2 SQIVND (reference sequence). V lost 9 bases to trimming and J lost 8 bases, with 19 bases between them. The CDR3 region is CARRPWGLWGYTF. The CDR3 nucleotides read TGTGCCAGACGGCCCTGGGGGCTTTGGGGCTACACCTTC.

The chain uses TRBV19 and TRBJ1-4; possibly TRBD1 for D (5 bases). Germline values: CDR1 LNHDA, CDR2 SQIVND (reference sequence). The CDR3 loop spans 17 amino acids. The germline V and J ends were trimmed by 6 bases and 0 bases, with 17 bases remaining between them. Written as DNA, the CDR3 is TGTGCCAGTAGAGATTGGGAGGGGTCTGCAACTAATGAAAAACTGTTTTTT. Its protein is CASRDWEGSATNEKLFF.

The rearrangement uses TRBV7-9 and TRBJ2-3; TRBD1 aligns across 8 bases. Germline trimming cut 1 base from V and 5 bases from J; bases unmatched to any gene: 17. Germline V gene sequence: CDR1 SEHNR, CDR2 FQNEAQ (reference sequence). This CDR3 comprises 19 residues. The CDR3 DNA reads as TGTGCCAGCAGCTTAGACACAGAACCGGACAGGGATGATGGAGATACGCAGTATTTT. The encoded protein is CASSLDTEPDRDDGDTQYF.

The CDR3 DNA reads TGTGCCAGCAGCCCAACTAGCCTTAGCACAGATACGCAGTATTTT. This sequence encodes CASSPTSLSTDTQYF. The genes are TRBV11-2 and TRBJ2-3; tentative D call: TRBD2 (6 bases). The germline V and J ends were trimmed by 5 bases and 0 bases, with 12 bases remaining between them. The germline gives CDR1 SGHAT, CDR2 FQNNGV. The length of the CDR3 is 15 residues.

The chain has TRBV10-2 and TRBJ1-1; D is ambiguous. CDR3 length: 15 amino acids. The germline V gene has CDR1 WSHSY and CDR2 SAAADI. The germline V and J ends were trimmed by 4 bases and 3 bases, with 15 bases remaining between them. CDR3 sequence: CASSGGRRFDTEAFF. For the CDR3, the DNA is TGCGCCAGCAGTGGAGGTCGGAGGTTTGACACTGAAGCTTTCTTT.

V gene TRBV27 combines with J gene TRBJ1-3, with a possible D match to TRBD1 (5 bases). The CDR3 sequence is 13 residues long. Trimming took 5 bases from V and 2 from J, leaving 7 bases between them. CDR1 is MNHEY, CDR2 SMNVEV, per germline (reference sequence). CDR3 sequence: CASSARAGNTIYF. The CDR3 nucleotides are TGTGCCAGCAGTGCCAGGGCTGGAAACACCATATATTTT.

With regard to this clone: This sample also contains other DNA sequences that code for the same CDR3. The chain uses TRBV18 and TRBJ1-1, with TRBD1 as a possible D gene (5 bases). The CDR3 runs 13 residues. V was pared by 3 bases and J by 1 base, with 6 bases between. Germline values: CDR1 KGHSH, CDR2 LQKENI. The CDR3 DNA reads TGTGCCAGCTCACCTGGACAGAACACTGAAGCTTTCTTT. Protein: CASSPGQNTEAFF.

The rearrangement joins TRBV5-1 to TRBJ1-1; 11 nucleotides line up with TRBD1. Germline V gene data show CDR1 as SGHRS and CDR2 as YFSETQ. The CDR3 is 15 residues long. J gave up 10 bases and V 0 bases, and 8 bases lay outside the gene matches. The CDR3: CASSLDAGTGGRAFF. CDR3 nucleotides: TGCGCCAGCAGCTTGGACGCCGGGACAGGGGGTCGAGCTTTCTTT.

The gene calls are TRBV21-1 and TRBJ1-4. TRBV21-1 corresponds to a pseudogene. The CDR3 totals 16 residues. CDR3 region: CASSKETPATNEKLFF. The CDR3, as DNA: TGTGCCAGCAGCAAGGAGACTCCCGCAACTAATGAAAAACTGTTTTTT.

The chain uses TRBV6-1 and TRBJ1-3, with 7 bases that match TRBD1. J gave up 3 bases and V 1 base, and 9 bases lay outside the gene matches. The CDR3 is 17 amino acids. Germline V gives CDR1 MNHNS, CDR2 SASEGT. The CDR3 spells CASSEERTGRVGNTIYF. In DNA, the CDR3 is TGTGCCAGCAGTGAAGAACGGACAGGCCGGGTTGGAAACACCATATATTTT.

In this sample, this clone turned up once. The rearrangement links TRBV4-2 to TRBJ2-7, with 7 bases fitting TRBD2. The CDR3 totals 16 residues. V lost 4 bases, J lost 4 bases, and 13 bases stayed unmatched. The germline CDR1 and CDR2 sequences are LGHNA and YNFKEQ. The CDR3 is CASSLPRRASGYEQYF. CDR3 nucleotides: TGTGCCAGCAGCCTCCCTCGGCGGGCTAGCGGTTACGAGCAGTACTTC.

The chain is built from TRBV21-1 and TRBJ2-7; the table's D call, TRBD1, was not checked against the DNA. TRBV21-1 is a listed pseudogene. This CDR3 region has 15 residues. For the CDR3, the DNA is TGTGCCAGCAGCAACATGGGACAGGGGGCGAGAGAGCAGTACTTC. This sequence encodes CASSNMGQGAREQYF.

This clone was seen a few times. CDR3 DNA: TGCAGCGTTCAGACAACCCGCACTGAAGCTTTCTTT. It codes for CSVQTTRTEAFF. The genes are TRBV29-1 and TRBJ1-1; D remains ambiguous. This CDR3 is built from 12 residues. Between the trimmed V and J ends, which lost 5 bases and 4 bases, there was a span of 11 bases. In germline, CDR1 is SQVTM, CDR2 ANQGSEA. The full variable domain, in which reference TRBV29-1 and TRBJ1-1 provide the parts outside the CDR3, is SAVISQKPSRDICQRGTSLTIQCQVDSQVTMMFWYRQQPGQSLTLIATANQGSEATYESGFVIDKFPISRPNLTFSTLTVSNMSPEDSSIYLCSVQTTRTEAFFGQGTRLTVV.

The chain links TRBV6-1 to TRBJ1-1, with D uncertain. V lost 1 base, J lost 8 bases, and 11 bases lay in between. The germline CDR1 and CDR2 sequences are MNHNS and SASEGT. This CDR3 comprises 13 residues. Written as DNA, the CDR3 is TGTGCCAGCAGTGAAGGGGCAGCTAGCGAAGCTTTCTTT. The encoded protein is CASSEGAASEAFF.

The rearrangement uses TRBV9 and TRBJ2-3; 7 bases line up with TRBD2. Per germline, CDR1 SGDLS and CDR2 YYNGEE. This CDR3 contains 15 residues. V lost 6 bases to trimming and J lost 3 bases; unmatched junction nucleotides: 10. The CDR3 DNA reads as TGTGCCAGCACCACCTCAGCGGGAAAGACAGATACGCAGTATTTT. It is translated as CASTTSAGKTDTQYF.

This rearrangement joins TRBV6-5 to TRBJ2-1; 10 bases are shared with TRBD1. V dropped 5 bases and J dropped 4; count of bases not matched to a gene: 2. The length of the CDR3 is 14 residues. CDR1 MNHEY and CDR2 SVGAGI come from the germline V gene. CDR3 residues: CASSGQGGYNEQFF. The CDR3 nucleotides read TGTGCCAGCAGTGGACAGGGGGGATACAATGAGCAGTTCTTC.

The chain joins TRBV5-1 to TRBJ1-2, with 9 positions matching TRBD1. Germline V lookup: CDR1 SGHRS, CDR2 YFSETQ. The CDR3 extends over 15 amino acids. The V and J ends lost 3 bases and 5 bases, in that order; junction bases with no gene match: 8. The CDR3 sequence is CASSSGTGKIYGYTF. The CDR3, as DNA: TGCGCCAGCAGCTCCGGGACAGGGAAAATATATGGCTACACCTTC. The full variable domain, in which reference TRBV5-1 and TRBJ1-2 provide the parts outside the CDR3, is KAGVTQTPRYLIKTRGQQVTLSCSPISGHRSVSWYQQTPGQGLQFLFEYFSETQRNKGNFPGRFSGRQFSNSRSEMNVSTLELGDSALYLCASSSGTGKIYGYTFGSGTRLTVV.

The CDR3 is CASSEDRGGEKLFF. The CDR3 DNA is TGTGCCAGCAGTGAGGACAGGGGTGGCGAAAAACTGTTTTTT. The chain has TRBV6-1 and TRBJ1-4, with 9 bases that match TRBD1. V was clipped by 3 bases and J by 8 bases; unmatched bases: 4. Germline-derived CDR1 and CDR2 are MNHNS and SASEGT. The CDR3 is 14 amino acids.

The chain is built from TRBV4-1 and TRBJ1-2; no clear D. V gave up 0 bases and J gave up 3 bases, with 11 bases separating them. The CDR3 consists of 15 residues. Germline CDR1 MGHRA, CDR2 YSYEKL. The CDR3 nucleotides read TGCGCCAGCAGCCAAGAAACGGTGGCGTACTATGGCTACACCTTC. Its protein product is CASSQETVAYYGYTF.

The chain employs TRBV27 and TRBJ1-5; 7 nucleotides align to TRBD1. The V segment lost 3 bases and the J segment 5 bases; nucleotides outside the gene matches: 10. CDR1 is MNHEY and CDR2 is SMNVEV in the germline V gene (reference sequence). This CDR3 has 16 amino acids. CDR3 in amino acids: CASSFYGTEGYQPQHF. The CDR3 region has the DNA TGTGCCAGCAGTTTCTACGGGACAGAGGGGTATCAGCCCCAGCATTTT.

The J gene is TRBJ1-3, the V gene TRBV19; D uncertain. In germline, CDR1 is LNHDA, CDR2 SQIVND (reference sequence). V shed 7 bases and J shed 0 bases, with 16 bases lying between them. This CDR3 contains 16 residues. The CDR3 loop is CASTPSLEISGNTIYF. The DNA of the CDR3 is TGTGCCAGTACCCCTAGCCTCGAAATCTCTGGAAACACCATATATTTT.

This chain joins TRBV6-5 and TRBJ2-6; D not resolved. The germline V and J ends were trimmed by 6 bases and 4 bases, with 10 bases remaining between them. The CDR3 extends over 14 amino acids. The germline gives CDR1 MNHEY, CDR2 SVGAGI. DNA of the CDR3: TGTGCCAGCAGCCTCGGTTTGGGGGCCAACGTCCTGACTTTC. Encoded protein: CASSLGLGANVLTF.